The rows below give T cell receptor beta chains drawn from one sample of a study of T cell responses to AZD1222 COVID-19 vaccine. Libraries were prepared by immunoSEQ multiplex PCR; TCRdb keeps only in-frame clonotypes and omits some of them. The table has under 150,000 clones, about 94% seen once; the top ten hold 5% to 5.5%. This sample comprised peripheral blood, obtained on day 0 of AZD1222 vaccination. These receptor sequences come from an adult in good health. CDR3s include the opening cysteine and the closing phenylalanine or tryptophan. D genes are given only for firm matches. Not all rows give a size; the values are once, few, many and, for expanded clones, a class.

len	d_gene	v_gene	abundance	j_gene	CDR3aa	CDR3nt
13	-	TRBV10-3	-	TRBJ1-1	CAIKRGLNTEAFF	TGTGCCATCAAGCGGGGGCTTAACACTGAAGCTTTCTTT
13	-	TRBV7-2	-	TRBJ1-3	CASSFNRVDTIYF	TGTGCCAGCAGCTTCAACAGGGTTGACACCATATATTTT
14	TRBD2	TRBV5-4	once	TRBJ2-1	CASSPGTSHNEQFF	TGTGCCAGCAGCCCCGGGACTAGCCACAATGAGCAGTTCTTC
12	-	TRBV3-1/TRBV3-2	-	TRBJ1-5	CASSQVGKPQHF	TGTGCCAGCAGCCAAGTAGGAAAGCCCCAGCATTTT
12	-	TRBV7-3	-	TRBJ2-1	CASSLPGNEQFF	TGTGCCAGCAGCTTACCAGGGAATGAGCAGTTCTTC
16	-	TRBV9	-	TRBJ1-2	CASSVEAGTRLYGYTF	TGTGCCAGCAGCGTAGAAGCAGGGACGCGTCTCTATGGCTACACCTTC
13	-	TRBV7-8	-	TRBJ2-1	CASSFGRFDEQFF	TGTGCCAGCAGCTTCGGACGGTTTGATGAGCAGTTCTTC
15	TRBD1	TRBV5-1	-	TRBJ2-1	CASTLGDRGYNEQFF	TGCGCCAGCACCCTAGGGGACAGGGGATACAATGAGCAGTTCTTC
14	-	TRBV27	-	TRBJ1-2	CASSLFWGDHGYTF	TGTGCCAGCAGTTTATTTTGGGGGGACCATGGCTACACCTTC
14	TRBD1	TRBV27	-	TRBJ1-1	CASSSGQANTEAFF	TGTGCCAGCAGTTCCGGACAGGCGAACACTGAAGCTTTCTTT
17	-	TRBV21-1	-	TRBJ2-7	CASSHPPGKGRAHEQYF	TGTGCCAGCAGCCACCCCCCAGGGAAGGGAAGGGCTCACGAGCAGTACTTC
14	-	TRBV6-5	-	TRBJ2-1	CASSPWTDYNEQFF	TGTGCCAGCAGTCCATGGACTGACTACAATGAGCAGTTCTTC
16	-	TRBV2	-	TRBJ2-6	CASSGLGASGANVLTF	TGTGCCAGCAGTGGCCTTGGGGCATCTGGGGCCAACGTCCTGACTTTC
13	-	TRBV7-8	-	TRBJ1-1	CASSSVGGVEAFF	TGTGCCAGCAGCTCAGTGGGAGGGGTAGAGGCTTTCTTT
14	-	TRBV5-1	-	TRBJ2-5	CASSEGRRQETQYF	TGCGCCAGCAGCGAGGGACGGAGACAAGAGACCCAGTACTTC
16	TRBD1	TRBV5-4	-	TRBJ1-4	CASSLSRGLSNEKLFF	TGTGCCAGCAGCTTGAGCAGGGGGCTATCTAATGAAAAACTGTTTTTT
16	TRBD2	TRBV19	once	TRBJ2-5	CASKGSASGGQETQYF	TGTGCCAGTAAGGGGTCGGCTAGCGGGGGACAAGAGACCCAGTACTTC
16	-	TRBV25-1	once	TRBJ2-7	CASSESSARAYERQYF	TGTGCCAGCAGTGAATCCTCAGCAAGGGCCTACGAGCGGCAGTACTTC
12	-	TRBV30	-	TRBJ1-2	CAWGDRLYGYTF	TGTGCCTGGGGGGACCGTCTGTATGGCTACACCTTC
12	-	TRBV25-1	-	TRBJ1-1	CASSELNTEAFF	TGTGCCAGCAGTGAACTGAACACTGAAGCTTTCTTT
18	TRBD2	TRBV10-3	-	TRBJ2-1	CAISESLPAGESYNEQFF	TGTGCCATCAGTGAGTCCCTCCCGGCGGGAGAGTCCTACAATGAGCAGTTCTTC
11	-	TRBV6-5	-	TRBJ1-1	CAIHPRISAFF	TGTGCCATACATCCGAGAATTTCGGCTTTCTTT
14	TRBD1	TRBV2	few	TRBJ2-7	CASTGQGMSYEQYF	TGTGCCAGCACCGGACAGGGGATGTCCTACGAGCAGTACTTC
14	-	TRBV18	-	TRBJ1-2	CASSLDGPNYGYTF	TGTGCCAGCTCCCTTGACGGACCTAACTATGGCTACACCTTC
15	TRBD2	TRBV9	-	TRBJ2-7	CASSVGSSGSYEQYF	TGTGCCAGCAGCGTAGGTAGTAGCGGGAGCTACGAGCAGTACTTC
13	-	TRBV12-3/TRBV12-4	-	TRBJ1-2	CASSGDSFHGYTF	TGTGCCAGCAGTGGAGACAGTTTCCATGGCTACACCTTC
15	-	TRBV2	-	TRBJ1-3	CASSGGPFSGNTIYF	TGTGCCAGCAGTGGGGGACCGTTCTCTGGAAACACCATATATTTT
13	-	TRBV9	-	TRBJ1-1	CASSQIMNTEAFF	TGTGCCAGCAGCCAAATCATGAACACTGAAGCTTTCTTT
17	TRBD1	TRBV19	-	TRBJ1-6	CASSILSTGTGDSPLHF	TGTGCCAGTAGTATACTTTCGACCGGGACAGGGGATTCACCCCTCCACTTT
20	TRBD2	TRBV5-1	-	TRBJ2-1	CASSLRIRRKITSGGLGQFF	TGCGCCAGCAGCTTGAGGATCCGCCGCAAAATCACTAGCGGTGGCCTTGGGCAGTTCTTC
13	-	TRBV6-5	-	TRBJ2-7	CAGNGDSPREQYF	TGTGCCGGAAACGGGGACTCTCCTCGGGAGCAGTACTTC
14	-	TRBV3-1/TRBV3-2	-	TRBJ2-1	CASSRFGAYNEQFF	TGTGCCAGCAGCCGGTTCGGGGCCTACAATGAGCAGTTCTTC
15	-	TRBV19	once	TRBJ1-5	CASSIGPGHNQPQHF	TGTGCCAGTAGTATAGGGCCAGGACACAATCAGCCCCAGCATTTT
15	TRBD1	TRBV19	-	TRBJ1-5	CASGQDPNSNQPQHF	TGTGCCAGTGGACAGGATCCCAACAGCAATCAGCCCCAGCATTTT
15	TRBD1	TRBV5-4	-	TRBJ1-1	CASSPQGQVNTEAFF	TGTGCCAGCAGCCCGCAGGGACAGGTGAACACTGAAGCTTTCTTT
15	-	TRBV19	once	TRBJ1-2	CASSNSLGRNYGYTF	TGTGCCAGTAGTAATAGTCTCGGACGGAACTATGGCTACACCTTC
16	-	TRBV5-1	-	TRBJ1-4	CASSLAGYSTNEKLFF	TGCGCCAGCAGCTTGGCCGGTTACTCAACTAATGAAAAACTGTTTTTT
15	-	TRBV5-1	-	TRBJ1-1	CASSSRRGGFAEAFF	TGCGCCAGCAGCTCCCGAAGGGGGGGTTTCGCTGAAGCTTTCTTT
11	-	TRBV6-1	once	TRBJ1-1	CASSENTEAFF	TGTGCCAGCAGTGAGAACACTGAAGCTTTCTTT
14	-	TRBV11-2	-	TRBJ2-7	CASSSQGSSDEQYF	TGTGCCAGCAGCTCCCAGGGGTCGTCTGACGAGCAGTACTTC
19	-	TRBV4-2	-	TRBJ1-4	CASSQESPAQLATNEKLFF	TGTGCCAGCAGCCAAGAAAGTCCAGCCCAATTAGCAACTAATGAAAAACTGTTTTTT
15	-	TRBV7-9	once	TRBJ1-4	CASSLGRGRDEKLFF	TGTGCCAGCAGCTTAGGTCGGGGAAGGGATGAAAAACTGTTTTTT
16	TRBD1	TRBV11-3	once	TRBJ2-7	CASSLLLGTGFNEQYF	TGTGCCAGCAGCTTACTCCTCGGGACAGGGTTTAACGAGCAGTACTTC
13	-	TRBV27	-	TRBJ2-1	CASSPSSGYEQFF	TGTGCCAGCAGTCCCTCGTCGGGCTATGAGCAGTTCTTC
18	TRBD2	TRBV5-4	-	TRBJ2-3	CASSLELAGAFSTDTQYF	TGTGCCAGCAGCTTGGAACTAGCGGGGGCCTTTAGCACAGATACGCAGTATTTT
17	-	TRBV27	-	TRBJ1-5	CASSLSGSARGNQPQHF	TGTGCCAGCAGTTTATCTGGTTCCGCCAGGGGCAATCAGCCCCAGCATTTT
12	-	TRBV28	-	TRBJ1-1	CAGGFTNTEAFF	TGTGCCGGTGGTTTTACGAACACTGAAGCTTTCTTT
14	-	TRBV6-5	-	TRBJ2-5	CASSLWDKKETQYF	TGTGCCAGCAGTTTATGGGACAAGAAAGAGACCCAGTACTTC
11	-	TRBV30	-	TRBJ2-7	CAWMAAYEQYF	TGTGCCTGGATGGCAGCCTACGAGCAGTACTTC
12	-	TRBV24-1	-	TRBJ1-5	CATGAGDQPQHF	TGTGCCACCGGGGCAGGGGATCAGCCCCAGCATTTT
18	TRBD1	TRBV19	-	TRBJ1-3	CASSRQGASSRSGNTIYF	TGTGCCAGTAGCCGACAGGGAGCATCGTCCCGCTCTGGAAACACCATATATTTT
13	-	TRBV6-5	once	TRBJ1-1	CASRGRLNTEAFF	TGTGCCAGCAGGGGACGGCTGAACACTGAAGCTTTCTTT